This is a list of T cell receptor beta chains from one sample in a study of T cells after yellow fever vaccination. TCRdb independently ran MiXCR on the 5' RACE reads; one entry per CDR3 protein. This table has approximately 140,000 distinct CDR3 sequences, 7.7% appearing once. The source was CD4+ T cells sorted from PBMCs, collected 5 days after the yellow fever booster vaccination. The receptors shown here come from a man aged 30 to 39 who received the YFV17D yellow fever vaccine. Each CDR3 is given with its conserved first and last residue. The D gene is left open where the match is weak. Clone size is shown for a subset of rows, as once, few, many or a class of expanded clone.

>.|many|TRBV20-1|TRBJ2-1
CSARAPSGLTYNEQFF
TGCAGTGCTAGAGCGCCCTCAGGACTCACTTACAATGAGCAGTTCTTC
>.|many|TRBV12-3/TRBV12-4|TRBJ1-6
CASSLEGDRNSPLHF
TGTGCCAGCAGTTTAGAGGGGGACCGTAATTCACCCCTCCACTTT
>TRBD2|many|TRBV20-1|TRBJ2-3
CSARVGLASDTQYF
TGCAGTGCTAGAGTCGGACTAGCATCAGATACGCAGTATTTT
>.|many|TRBV20-1|TRBJ2-2
CSARGGLTGELFF
TGCAGTGCTCGTGGGGGCCTCACCGGGGAGCTGTTTTTT
>.|many|TRBV29-1|TRBJ2-3
CSAHGLSTDTQYF
TGCAGCGCCCATGGACTAAGCACAGATACGCAGTATTTT
>.|few|TRBV4-2|TRBJ1-5
CASSQVAIYSNQPQHF
TGTGCCAGCAGCCAAGTTGCCATCTATAGCAATCAGCCCCAGCATTTT
>TRBD2|many|TRBV5-1|TRBJ2-1
CASSLLAGPDNEQFF
TGCGCCAGCAGCTTACTAGCGGGCCCGGACAATGAGCAGTTCTTC
>.|many|TRBV5-6|TRBJ2-1
CASSLVTINEQFF
TGTGCCAGCAGCTTGGTTACTATCAATGAGCAGTTCTTC
>TRBD1|many|TRBV3-1|TRBJ2-1
CASSQIGTGDENEQFF
TGTGCCAGCAGCCAGATCGGGACAGGGGATGAAAATGAGCAGTTCTTC
>TRBD2|few|TRBV12-3/TRBV12-4|TRBJ2-2
CASSMGSGGLTGELFF
TGTGCCAGCAGTATGGGGAGCGGGGGCCTCACCGGGGAGCTGTTTTTT
>.|many|TRBV12-3/TRBV12-4|TRBJ2-3
CASSRADTQYF
TGTGCCAGCAGTAGAGCAGATACGCAGTATTTT
>.|many|TRBV12-3/TRBV12-4|TRBJ1-1
CASSWGGMGAFF
TGTGCCAGCTCCTGGGGGGGCATGGGGGCTTTCTTT
>.|many|TRBV7-8|TRBJ2-1
CASSLSGSYNEQFF
TGTGCCAGCAGCTTATCGGGCTCCTACAATGAGCAGTTCTTC
>TRBD2|few|TRBV19|TRBJ2-3
CASSITPTLYSGPTDTQYF
TGTGCCAGTAGTATAACCCCCACTTTGTATAGCGGGCCCACAGATACGCAGTATTTT
>TRBD2|many|TRBV5-1|TRBJ2-1
CASSLSPSGRGYEQFF
TGCGCCAGCAGCTTATCGCCGAGCGGGAGGGGGTATGAGCAGTTCTTC
>.|many|TRBV7-2|TRBJ2-7
CASSLAPASSYEQYF
TGTGCCAGCAGCTTAGCCCCGGCCAGCTCCTACGAGCAGTACTTC
>TRBD1|many|TRBV7-8|TRBJ2-4
CASSPGSRGRDGAKNIQYF
TGTGCCAGCAGTCCAGGGTCGAGGGGGCGAGATGGGGCCAAAAACATTCAGTACTTC
>.|few|TRBV9|TRBJ2-7
CASSVTPSSYEQYF
TGTGCCAGCAGCGTGACCCCGAGCTCCTACGAGCAGTACTTC
>.|many|TRBV7-7|TRBJ2-2
CASSLNRVGELFF
TGTGCCAGCAGCTTAAACCGGGTCGGGGAGCTGTTTTTT
>TRBD1|many|TRBV12-3/TRBV12-4|TRBJ1-2
CASSRPGQSYGYTF
TGTGCCAGCAGTCGCCCGGGACAGAGCTATGGCTACACCTTC
>.|many|TRBV7-6|TRBJ2-2
CASSLDNTGELFF
TGTGCCAGCAGCTTAGATAACACCGGGGAGCTGTTTTTT
>TRBD2|many|TRBV20-1|TRBJ2-1
CSARDPGGHLNEQFF
TGCAGTGCTAGAGATCCGGGAGGGCATCTCAATGAGCAGTTCTTC
>.|.|TRBV28|TRBJ2-2
CASSSRFPGELFF
TGTGCCAGCAGTTCCCGATTCCCCGGGGAGCTGTTTTTT
>TRBD1|.|TRBV7-2|TRBJ2-3
CASSPTGQGRTDTQYF
TGTGCCAGCAGCCCGACGGGACAGGGAAGAACGGATACGCAGTATTTT
>TRBD2|many|TRBV11-2|TRBJ2-3
CASSLERLAGANTQYF
TGTGCCAGCAGCTTAGAACGGCTAGCGGGAGCAAATACGCAGTATTTT
>TRBD1|many|TRBV4-1|TRBJ1-2
CASSSTDRDYGYTF
TGCGCCAGCAGCTCGACGGACAGGGACTATGGCTACACCTTC
>.|many|TRBV9|TRBJ2-1
CASSPRRDPLGEQFF
TGTGCCAGCAGCCCCCGCAGGGACCCCCTGGGAGAGCAGTTCTTC
>TRBD2|few|TRBV7-2|TRBJ2-4
CASSLGGSGAKNIQYF
TGTGCCAGCAGCTTAGGCGGGAGCGGAGCCAAAAACATTCAGTACTTC
>.|many|TRBV6-5|TRBJ2-7
CASSTDTDSYEQYF
TGTGCCAGCAGCACCGACACGGACTCCTACGAGCAGTACTTC
>.|.|TRBV19|TRBJ2-1
CASSSFKRTNNEQFF
TGTGCCAGTAGCTCTTTTAAGCGGACCAACAATGAGCAGTTCTTC
>.|many|TRBV5-1|TRBJ2-3
CASSLNRELTDTQYF
TGCGCCAGCAGCTTGAACAGGGAGTTGACAGATACGCAGTATTTT
>TRBD1|.|TRBV12-3/TRBV12-4|TRBJ1-1
CASSPRQGGTEAFF
TGTGCCAGCAGTCCTCGACAGGGAGGCACTGAAGCTTTCTTT
>.|many|TRBV5-1|TRBJ2-4
CASSPGESIQYF
TGCGCCAGCTCACCGGGGGAGAGCATTCAGTACTTC
>.|few|TRBV11-3|TRBJ1-5
CASSRGYSNQPQHF
TGTGCCAGCAGTCGGGGCTATAGCAATCAGCCCCAGCATTTT
>.|.|TRBV5-4|TRBJ2-1
CASSFPPDGNEQFF
TGTGCCAGCAGCTTTCCTCCGGACGGGAATGAGCAGTTCTTC
>TRBD1|many|TRBV20-1|TRBJ2-7
CSASGTGFYEQYF
TGCAGTGCCTCCGGGACAGGGTTCTACGAGCAGTACTTC
>TRBD1|.|TRBV19|TRBJ1-2
CASSMEYRGFLDYGYTF
TGTGCCAGTAGTATGGAGTACAGGGGGTTTTTGGACTATGGCTACACCTTC
>.|few|TRBV19|TRBJ1-5
CASSTSGQTSAHQPQHF
TGTGCCAGTAGTACCTCTGGACAGACCTCTGCTCATCAGCCCCAGCATTTT
>TRBD2|many|TRBV5-1|TRBJ2-3
CASQSSGRSMDTQYF
TGCGCCAGCCAATCTAGCGGGAGAAGTATGGATACGCAGTATTTT
>TRBD1|many|TRBV18|TRBJ2-5
CASSPSTGSLKTQYF
TGTGCCAGCTCACCATCGACAGGGAGTCTAAAGACCCAGTACTTC
>.|.|TRBV29-1|TRBJ2-5
CSVGRLQETQYF
TGCAGCGTTGGACGGTTACAAGAGACCCAGTACTTC
>TRBD2|many|TRBV20-1|TRBJ2-3
CSARGGLAGPGDTQYF
TGCAGTGCTAGGGGGGGACTAGCGGGCCCGGGAGATACGCAGTATTTT
>.|.|TRBV18|TRBJ2-1
CASSRAQNEQFF
TGTGCCAGCTCACGGGCCCAGAATGAGCAGTTCTTC
>.|many|TRBV12-3/TRBV12-4|TRBJ2-3
CASSFLMQRGDTQYF
TGTGCCAGCAGTTTTCTCATGCAGAGAGGCGATACGCAGTATTTT
>.|many|TRBV29-1|TRBJ2-7
CSVVRGTPYEQYF
TGCAGCGTTGTACGCGGGACACCCTACGAGCAGTACTTC
>.|many|TRBV12-3/TRBV12-4|TRBJ2-5
CASSFGHRAETQYF
TGTGCCAGCAGTTTTGGGCACAGGGCGGAGACCCAGTACTTC
>TRBD1|many|TRBV28|TRBJ2-7
CASSPGQIIYEQYF
TGTGCCAGCAGCCCGGGACAGATAATCTACGAGCAGTACTTC
>.|many|TRBV5-5|TRBJ2-7
CASRDYKSSYEQYF
TGTGCCAGCAGGGACTACAAGAGCTCCTACGAGCAGTACTTC
>.|many|TRBV5-5|TRBJ1-5
CASSLTVPGDQPQHF
TGTGCCAGCAGCTTGACAGTCCCGGGGGATCAGCCCCAGCATTTT
>.|many|TRBV20-1|TRBJ2-3
CSVSRGEDTQYF
TGCAGTGTCAGCAGGGGAGAGGATACGCAGTATTTT
>.|many|TRBV7-3|TRBJ2-3
CASSPPGGRSTDTQYF
TGTGCCAGCAGCCCACCCGGTGGGAGAAGCACAGATACGCAGTATTTT
>TRBD2|.|TRBV29-1|TRBJ2-1
CSVEGSLAAYNEQFF
TGCAGCGTTGAAGGAAGTCTAGCGGCCTACAATGAGCAGTTCTTC